This TCR beta chain was sequenced in a study of T-cell memory formation after mild COVID-19. Study-level background: Clusters were largely donor specific. Study outcomes and limitations: Among CD4+ contracting clones, most were CM and EM, and CD8+ ones EMRA. Confirmation was lacking for SARS-CoV-2 specificity of second-wave clones that peaked on day 37.

With constant-segment primers, 5'RACE yielded cDNA libraries of TCR alpha and TCR beta that carried sample barcodes and UMIs. One entry per CDR3 protein, called by TCRdb with MiXCR from the 5' RACE reads. The table lists around 530,000 distinct CDR3 sequences, 20% to 25% of them singletons. On this clonotype itself: What it binds is unknown.

The germline gives CDR1 SEHNR, CDR2 FQNEAQ (reference sequence). Unmatched junction bases numbered 13, after V lost 5 bases and J lost 3 bases. This CDR3 is 16 amino acids long. This TCR derives from an adult woman who had mild COVID-19 (a few samples of this study predate the infection). Cell type and time point are not known. The specimen was PBMCs or a T cell subset sorted from them (not recorded which). The chain joins TRBV7-9 to TRBJ2-7; 7 bases map to TRBD2. CDR3 loop: CASSDSRWTRGYEQYF. Here the CDR3 DNA reads TGTGCCAGCAGCGATAGCCGGTGGACTAGAGGCTACGAGCAGTACTTC.